This T cell receptor beta chain was observed in a study of cytomegalovirus exposure and HLA in healthy donors. Germline V gives CDR1 LGHNA, CDR2 YNFKEQ. The ends were cut back, 0 bases at V and 4 bases at J, with 13 bases in the middle. The CDR3 spans 16 residues. It was with 60 Vbeta and 13 Jbeta primers that the PCR ran. The protocol was immunoSEQ multiplex PCR, while the TCRdb copy is restricted to in-frame clones and leaves out a portion. The sample carries 170,000 or so clones, 65% to 85% recorded once. The receptor was derived from a man aged 60 to 75 in good health and CMV-seronegative. The specimen was PBMCs. The chain uses TRBV4-2 and TRBJ1-3; no definite D call. Written as DNA, the CDR3 is TGTGCCAGCAGCCAAGAGGCCGCGGGAGCCGGAAACACCATATATTTT. This codes for CASSQEAAGAGNTIYF.